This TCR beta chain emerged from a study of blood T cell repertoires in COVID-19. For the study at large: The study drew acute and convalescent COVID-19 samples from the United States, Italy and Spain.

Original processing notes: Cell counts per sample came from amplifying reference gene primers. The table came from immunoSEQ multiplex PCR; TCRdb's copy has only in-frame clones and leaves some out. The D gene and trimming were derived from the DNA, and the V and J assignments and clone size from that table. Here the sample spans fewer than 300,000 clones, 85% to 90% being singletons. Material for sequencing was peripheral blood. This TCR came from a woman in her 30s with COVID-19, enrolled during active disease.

The CDR3 is CASSLVAGYNSPLHF. CDR3 DNA: TGCGCCAGCAGCTTGGTGGCCGGGTATAATTCACCCCTCCACTTT. The rearrangement uses TRBV5-1 and TRBJ1-6, with D hard to call. V lost 0 bases and J 4 bases, leaving 8 bases between the germline ends. This CDR3 has 15 residues. Germline V gene data show CDR1 as SGHRS and CDR2 as YFSETQ.